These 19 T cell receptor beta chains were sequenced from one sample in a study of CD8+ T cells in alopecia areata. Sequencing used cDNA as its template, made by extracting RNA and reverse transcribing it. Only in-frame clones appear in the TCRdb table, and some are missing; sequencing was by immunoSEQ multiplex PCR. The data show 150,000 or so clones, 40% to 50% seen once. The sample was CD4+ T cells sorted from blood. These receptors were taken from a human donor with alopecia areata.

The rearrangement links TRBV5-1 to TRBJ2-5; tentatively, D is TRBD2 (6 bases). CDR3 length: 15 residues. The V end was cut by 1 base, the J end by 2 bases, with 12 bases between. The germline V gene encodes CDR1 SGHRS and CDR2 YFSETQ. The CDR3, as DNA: TGCGCCAGCAGCTTGCGGGATCGGGAGCAAGAGACCCAGTACTTC. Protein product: CASSLRDREQETQYF.

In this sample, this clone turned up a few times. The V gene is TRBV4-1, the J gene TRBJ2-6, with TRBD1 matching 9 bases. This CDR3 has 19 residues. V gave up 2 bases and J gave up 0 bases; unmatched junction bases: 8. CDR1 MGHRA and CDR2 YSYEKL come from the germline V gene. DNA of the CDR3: TGCGCCAGCAGCCAACCCAGGACAGGGGCCCGCTCTGGGGCCAACGTCCTGACTTTC. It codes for CASSQPRTGARSGANVLTF.

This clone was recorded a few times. This chain's CDR3 is CAIQAGPGETQYF. DNA of the CDR3: TGTGCCATCCAAGCGGGGCCAGGCGAGACCCAGTACTTC. The chain has TRBV2 and TRBJ2-5; the match to TRBD2 covers 7 bases. Germline V CDR1 and CDR2: SNHLY, FYNNEI. The J segment lost 5 bases and the V segment lost 10 bases, leaving 10 bases of the junction unmatched. The CDR3 sequence is 13 residues long.

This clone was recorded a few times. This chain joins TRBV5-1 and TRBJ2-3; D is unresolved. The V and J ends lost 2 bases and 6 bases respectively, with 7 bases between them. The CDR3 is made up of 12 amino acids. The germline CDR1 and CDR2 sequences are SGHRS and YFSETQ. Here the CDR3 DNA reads TGCGCCAGCAGCTTTCATGCGGATACGCAGTATTTT. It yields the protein CASSFHADTQYF.

The CDR3 spells CASHPTSGGSYEQYF. The CDR3 DNA follows: TGCGCCAGCCACCCCACTAGCGGGGGCTCCTACGAGCAGTACTTC. The rearrangement uses TRBV5-1 and TRBJ2-7; 11 positions agree with TRBD2. The CDR3 totals 15 residues. The V and J ends lost 7 bases and 0 bases, in that order; junction bases with no gene match: 6. Germline V gene lookup returns CDR1 SGHRS and CDR2 YFSETQ.

The CDR3 DNA is TGTGCCAGCTCACCCCAACCGAACACAGGAGGCGGGGAGCTGTTTTTT. Residues: CASSPQPNTGGGELFF. The genes are TRBV18 and TRBJ2-2; the D gene could be TRBD1 or TRBD2 (5 bases each). V lost 3 bases and J 7 bases, leaving 18 bases between the germline ends. Per the germline V gene, CDR1 is KGHSH and CDR2 is LQKENI. The CDR3 is 16 amino acids. Full variable domain (remainder filled in from reference TRBV18 and TRBJ2-2): NAGVMQNPRHLVRRRGQEARLRCSPMKGHSHVYWYRQLPEEGLKFMVYLQKENIIDESGMPKERFSAEFPKEGPSILRIQQVVRGDSAAYFCASSPQPNTGGGELFFGEGSRLTVL.

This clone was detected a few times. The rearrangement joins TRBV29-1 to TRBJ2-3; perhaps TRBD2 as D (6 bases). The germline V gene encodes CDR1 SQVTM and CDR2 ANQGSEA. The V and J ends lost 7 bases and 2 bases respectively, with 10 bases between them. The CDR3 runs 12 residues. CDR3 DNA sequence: TGCAGCGCTGCGGGGTACACAGATACGCAGTATTTT. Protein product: CSAAGYTDTQYF.

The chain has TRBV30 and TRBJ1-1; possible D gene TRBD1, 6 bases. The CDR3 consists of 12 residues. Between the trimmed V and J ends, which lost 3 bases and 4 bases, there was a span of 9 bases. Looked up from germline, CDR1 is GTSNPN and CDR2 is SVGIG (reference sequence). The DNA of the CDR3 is TGTGCCTGGAGCGGAGGGGGCACTGAAGCTTTCTTT. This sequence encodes CAWSGGGTEAFF.

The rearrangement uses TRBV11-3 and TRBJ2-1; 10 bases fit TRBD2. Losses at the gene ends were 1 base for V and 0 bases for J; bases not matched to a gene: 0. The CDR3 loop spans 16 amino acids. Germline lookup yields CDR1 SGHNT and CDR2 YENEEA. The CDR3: CASSLASGSSYNEQFF. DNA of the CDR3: TGTGCCAGCAGCTTAGCTAGCGGGAGCTCCTACAATGAGCAGTTCTTC.

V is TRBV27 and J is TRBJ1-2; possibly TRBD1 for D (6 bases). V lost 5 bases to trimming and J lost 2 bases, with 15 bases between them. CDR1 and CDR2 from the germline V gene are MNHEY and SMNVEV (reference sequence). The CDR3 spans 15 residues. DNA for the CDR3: TGTGCCAGCAGTGGGGGGGGCGACCCCAACTATGGCTACACCTTC. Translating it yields CASSGGGDPNYGYTF.

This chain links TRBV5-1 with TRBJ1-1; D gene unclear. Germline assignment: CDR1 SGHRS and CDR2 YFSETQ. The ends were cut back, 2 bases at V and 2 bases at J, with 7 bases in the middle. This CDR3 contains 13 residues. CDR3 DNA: TGCGCCAGCAGCTTTCAGGACAACACTGAAGCTTTCTTT. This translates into CASSFQDNTEAFF.

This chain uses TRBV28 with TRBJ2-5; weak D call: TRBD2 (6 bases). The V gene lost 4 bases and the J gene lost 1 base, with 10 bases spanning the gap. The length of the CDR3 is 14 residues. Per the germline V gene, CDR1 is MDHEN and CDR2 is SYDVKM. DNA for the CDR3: TGTGCCAGCAGTTCGGGAGAGACCCAAGAGACCCAGTACTTC. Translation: CASSSGETQETQYF.

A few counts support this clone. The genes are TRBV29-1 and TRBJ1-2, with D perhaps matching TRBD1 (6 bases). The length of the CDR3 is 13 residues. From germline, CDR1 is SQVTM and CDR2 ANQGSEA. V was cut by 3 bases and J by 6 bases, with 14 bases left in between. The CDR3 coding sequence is TGCAGCGTTGAGAGGTACAGGGCCGATGGCTACACCTTC. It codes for CSVERYRADGYTF.

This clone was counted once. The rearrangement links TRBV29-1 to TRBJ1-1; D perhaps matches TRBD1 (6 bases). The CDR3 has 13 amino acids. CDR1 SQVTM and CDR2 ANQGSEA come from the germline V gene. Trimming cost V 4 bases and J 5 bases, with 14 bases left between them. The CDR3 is CSVGRQEYTEAFF. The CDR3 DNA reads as TGCAGCGTTGGAAGACAGGAATATACTGAAGCTTTCTTT.

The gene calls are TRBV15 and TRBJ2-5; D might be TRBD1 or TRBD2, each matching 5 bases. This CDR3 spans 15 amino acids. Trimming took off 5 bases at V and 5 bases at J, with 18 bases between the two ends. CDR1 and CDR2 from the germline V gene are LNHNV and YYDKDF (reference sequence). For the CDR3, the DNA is TGTGCCACCAGCGGAAAGACAGCTCGCGGGGAGACCCAGTACTTC. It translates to CATSGKTARGETQYF. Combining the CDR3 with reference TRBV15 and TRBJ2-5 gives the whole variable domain DAMVIQNPRYQVTQFGKPVTLSCSQTLNHNVMYWYQQKSSQAPKLLFHYYDKDFNNEADTPDNFQSRRPNTSFCFLDIRSPGLGDTAMYLCATSGKTARGETQYFGPGTRLLVL.

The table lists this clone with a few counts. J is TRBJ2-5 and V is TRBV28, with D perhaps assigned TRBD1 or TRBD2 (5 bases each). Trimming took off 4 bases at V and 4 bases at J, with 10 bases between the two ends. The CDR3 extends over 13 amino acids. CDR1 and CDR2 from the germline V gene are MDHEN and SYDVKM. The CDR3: CASSSRDLETQYF. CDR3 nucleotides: TGTGCCAGCAGTTCCCGGGACCTAGAGACCCAGTACTTC. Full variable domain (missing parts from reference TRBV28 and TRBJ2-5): DVKVTQSSRYLVKRTGEKVFLECVQDMDHENMFWYRQDPGLGLRLIYFSYDVKMKEKGDIPEGYSVSREKKERFSLILESASTNQTSMYLCASSSRDLETQYFGPGTRLLVL.

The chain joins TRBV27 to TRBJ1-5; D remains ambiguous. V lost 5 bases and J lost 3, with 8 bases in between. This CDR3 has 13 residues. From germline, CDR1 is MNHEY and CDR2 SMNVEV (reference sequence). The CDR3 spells CASSLEYNQPQHF. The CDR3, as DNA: TGTGCCAGCAGTCTAGAGTACAATCAGCCCCAGCATTTT.

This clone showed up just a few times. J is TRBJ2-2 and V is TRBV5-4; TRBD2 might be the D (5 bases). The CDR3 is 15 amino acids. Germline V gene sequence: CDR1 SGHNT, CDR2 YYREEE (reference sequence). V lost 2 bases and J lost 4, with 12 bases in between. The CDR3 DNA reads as TGTGCCAGCAGCTTAGGGCGGACTTTCACCGGGGAGCTGTTTTTT. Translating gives CASSLGRTFTGELFF.

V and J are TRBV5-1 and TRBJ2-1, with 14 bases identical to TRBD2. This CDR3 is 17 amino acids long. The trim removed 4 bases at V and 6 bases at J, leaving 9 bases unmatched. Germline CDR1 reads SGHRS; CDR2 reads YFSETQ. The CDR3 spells CASSLGLAGGLGNEQFF. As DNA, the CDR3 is TGCGCCAGCAGCCTAGGACTAGCGGGAGGATTGGGCAATGAGCAGTTCTTC.